This TCR beta chain was found in a study of T cell responses to AZD1222 COVID-19 vaccine. Concerning this clone: No antigen is known for it.

The CDR3 runs 14 residues. The germline gives CDR1 MNHEY, CDR2 SVGAGI. J was trimmed by 6 bases and V by 2 bases; bases with no gene match: 4. Sequenced by immunoSEQ multiplex PCR; TCRdb stores in-frame clones only, minus some. The data contain 150,000 to 180,000 clones, 75% to 90% of them singletons. Study-wide points: None of the repertoires were sampled until the peak T cell response had passed.

This receptor was obtained from an adult who received the AZD1222 COVID-19 vaccine. The chain recombines TRBV6-5 with TRBJ2-7; 10 positions match TRBD1. This sample comprised peripheral blood, obtained 28 days after the second AZD1222 dose. The CDR3 DNA reads as TGTGCCAGCAGTTACCTCGGGACAGGGGTCGAGCAGTACTTC. Protein product: CASSYLGTGVEQYF.